Shown below are 10 T cell receptor beta chains from a single sample sequenced in a study of blood T cell repertoires in COVID-19 (dated by TCRdb to about 2020). Library preparation employed the immunoSEQ multiplex PCR assay. TCRdb obtained this table from immuneACCESS and retained in-frame rearrangements with V and J assigned. These tables miss some clones; where compared with another copy, unresolved V genes account for less than half of the shortfall, and the remainder is unexplained. The sample profile shows 230,000 or so clones; about 79% of them were found once. About 1.5% of the sample comes from the top ten. Material: peripheral blood. These receptors all stem from a middle-aged woman who had recovered from COVID-19.

The J gene is TRBJ1-6, the V gene TRBV30, with TRBD1 matching over 7 bases. Germline CDR1 is GTSNPN and CDR2 is SVGIG (reference sequence). This CDR3 is built from 13 residues. V was clipped by 4 bases and J by 10 bases; unmatched bases: 7. This CDR3 is CAWKGATESPLHF. In DNA form, the CDR3 reads TGTGCCTGGAAGGGGGCGACAGAATCACCCCTCCACTTT.

The rearrangement uses TRBV10-2 and TRBJ2-7; 10 nucleotides line up with TRBD1. V was clipped by 0 bases and J by 5 bases; unmatched bases: 10. Germline V CDR1 and CDR2: WSHSY, SAAADI. The CDR3 contains 17 residues. DNA of the CDR3: TGCGCCAGCAGTGAGTCGGGACAGGGGTGGTTTCGGGACGAGCAGTACTTC. Its protein product is CASSESGQGWFRDEQYF.

The chain carries TRBV9 and TRBJ2-5; 12 positions agree with TRBD2. Trimming cost V 2 bases and J 2 bases; bases outside gene matches: 7. The V gene's germline CDR1 is SGDLS and CDR2 YYNGEE. This CDR3 comprises 17 residues. Written as DNA, the CDR3 is TGTGCCAGCAGCGTTACTAGCGGGGGGCGGGGACAAGAGACCCAGTACTTC. Encoded protein: CASSVTSGGRGQETQYF.

The V and J genes are TRBV5-1 and TRBJ2-1; 9 positions match TRBD2. Per the germline V gene, CDR1 is SGHRS and CDR2 is YFSETQ. The V segment lost 0 bases and the J segment 7 bases; nucleotides outside the gene matches: 2. CDR3 length: 14 residues. In nucleotides, the CDR3 is TGCGCCAGCAGCTTGGTTAGCGGGGGAAATGAGCAGTTCTTC. It is translated as CASSLVSGGNEQFF.

This clone has ten or more counts. Additional DNA sequences in this sample encode the identical CDR3. This chain connects TRBV3-1 (or the pseudogene TRBV3-2) to TRBJ2-7; D is uncertain. This CDR3 has 12 residues. CDR1 is LGHDT and CDR2 is YNNKEL in the germline V gene (reference sequence). Trimming stripped 1 base from V and 3 bases from J, with 4 bases between. In nucleotides, the CDR3 is TGTGCCAGCAGCCAAGGAGGCTACGAGCAGTACTTC. It translates to CASSQGGYEQYF.

This chain joins TRBV27 and TRBJ1-2; 8 bases are a match to TRBD1. Trimming cost V 0 bases and J 6 bases; bases outside gene matches: 3. The V gene's germline CDR1 is MNHEY and CDR2 SMNVEV (reference sequence). This CDR3 comprises 14 residues. The CDR3 nucleotides read TGTGCCAGCAGTTTATCTGGACAGGGTAATGGCTACACCTTC. This encodes CASSLSGQGNGYTF.

V and J are TRBV2 and TRBJ2-3; TRBD2 matches at 8 bases. CDR3 length: 17 residues. V was pared by 0 bases and J by 4 bases, with 9 bases of the junction left unmatched. Germline lookup yields CDR1 SNHLY and CDR2 FYNNEI. Here the CDR3 reads CASSEAGPGGPPDTQYF. For the CDR3, the DNA is TGTGCCAGCAGTGAAGCTGGTCCGGGGGGGCCCCCAGATACGCAGTATTTT.

The CDR3 loop reads CAWSVGTQNTEAFF. The DNA for the CDR3 is TGTGCCTGGAGTGTCGGGACACAAAACACTGAAGCTTTCTTT. The chain couples TRBV30 to TRBJ1-1, with TRBD1 as a possible D gene (6 bases). This CDR3 comprises 14 residues. Germline assignment: CDR1 GTSNPN and CDR2 SVGIG (reference sequence). Deletions cut 0 bases from V and 2 bases from J, with 10 bases between.

This chain connects TRBV7-2 to TRBJ2-1; D ambiguous. The CDR3 is 17 amino acids. V was clipped by 4 bases and J by 2 bases, with 18 bases between them. Germline lookup yields CDR1 SGHTA and CDR2 FQGNSA. CDR3 coding DNA: TGTGCCAGCAGCTCCGAGTCGGGTCGCCGCGCCTACAATGAGCAGTTCTTC. This sequence encodes CASSSESGRRAYNEQFF. The full variable domain, its missing parts supplied by reference TRBV7-2 and TRBJ2-1, is GAGVSQSPSNKVTEKGKDVELRCDPISGHTALYWYRQSLGQGLEFLIYFQGNSAPDKSGLPSDRFSAERTGGSVSTLTIQRTQQEDSAVYLCASSSESGRRAYNEQFFGPGTRLTVL.

The genes are TRBV7-3 and TRBJ2-1; 10 bases agree with TRBD2. The J segment lost 7 bases and the V segment lost 1 base, leaving 7 bases of the junction unmatched. Germline V gene data show CDR1 as SGHTA and CDR2 as FQGTGA. This CDR3 has 16 amino acids. The CDR3 loop is CASSLRSSGGENEQFF. For the CDR3, the DNA is TGTGCCAGCAGCTTAAGGTCTAGCGGGGGTGAGAATGAGCAGTTCTTC.